This TCR beta chain was captured in a study of cytomegalovirus exposure and HLA in healthy donors. The CDR3 extends over 17 amino acids. Germline assignment: CDR1 MNHNS and CDR2 SASEGT. The J segment lost 1 base and the V segment lost 4 bases, leaving 7 bases of the junction unmatched. This clone was detected a few times. The target antigen is unknown. Study-wide points: Fewer N-insertions than the roughly 670-donor mean were reportedly shown by an Asian-associated ancestry cluster in a later analysis. Reports described diagnosis of cytomegalovirus status by the classifier as highly specific and sensitive. Later genetic work tied a missense DCLRE1C variant to beta-chain V and J trimming. A later analysis reported that several of the most significant clusters appeared to be linked to common viral pathogens, among them Epstein-Barr virus.

Researchers ran the PCR with 60 Vbeta and 13 Jbeta primers. TCRdb keeps only in-frame clones here, not all; method: immunoSEQ multiplex PCR. The table records some 100,000 clones, about 73% of them present only once. Sequencing used PBMCs. This TCR was sampled from a woman in her 50s in good health and CMV-seropositive. The chain uses TRBV6-1 and TRBJ2-3; TRBD1 matches 11 bases. The chain's CDR3 is CASSVTGQGAGTDTQYF. CDR3 coding DNA: TGTGCCAGCAGTGTCACCGGACAGGGGGCAGGCACAGATACGCAGTATTTT.